This entry lists 26 T cell receptor beta chains sequenced from one sample in a study of T-cell memory formation after mild COVID-19. TCRdb itself ran the 5' RACE reads through MiXCR, one entry per CDR3 protein. The table lists around 430,000 distinct CDR3 sequences, 15% to 20% of them singletons. Sequencing used PBMCs or a T cell subset sorted from them (not recorded which). These receptor sequences come from a man younger than 35 who had mild COVID-19 (a few samples of this study predate the infection). Cell type and time point are not known.

The J gene is TRBJ2-1, the V gene TRBV4-1; D is uncertain. The CDR3 loop spans 15 amino acids. Per germline, CDR1 MGHRA and CDR2 YSYEKL. The V gene lost 2 bases and the J gene lost 2 bases, with 10 bases spanning the gap. CDR3 sequence (DNA): TGCGCCAGCAGCCAAAGGGTAGTTGCCTACAATGAGCAGTTCTTC. This encodes CASSQRVVAYNEQFF.

The V call is TRBV20-1, the J call TRBJ1-2; tentative D call: TRBD1 (5 bases). Germline-derived CDR1 and CDR2 are DFQATT and SNEGSKA (reference sequence). The V gene lost 3 bases and the J gene lost 8 bases, with 13 bases spanning the gap. The CDR3 spans 12 residues. This CDR3 is CSARDIEEGYTF. Written as DNA, the CDR3 is TGCAGTGCTAGGGACATTGAAGAAGGCTACACCTTC.

The rearrangement uses TRBV4-3 and TRBJ1-2, with 8 bases that match TRBD1. J lost 7 bases, V lost 4 bases, and 17 bases had no gene match. Germline V gene sequence: CDR1 LGHNA, CDR2 YSLEER. The CDR3 sequence is 17 residues long. CDR3 protein: CASSPDGTGPELGGYTF. The CDR3 bases are TGCGCCAGCAGCCCAGACGGGACAGGCCCGGAATTGGGTGGCTACACCTTC.

V usage is TRBV3-1 and J usage is TRBJ2-5, with TRBD1 identical over 7 bases. The junction had 7 bases not matched to a gene; V was cut back by 4 bases and J by 2 bases. Germline V gene data show CDR1 as LGHDT and CDR2 as YNNKEL (reference sequence). This CDR3 contains 15 residues. The CDR3 nucleotides read TGTGCCAGCAGCCGTGCACCGGGACAGCAAGAGACCCAGTACTTC. It translates to CASSRAPGQQETQYF.

This clonotype was recorded a few times. The chain is built from TRBV7-2 and TRBJ1-3, with D maybe TRBD1 (5 bases). The CDR3 consists of 14 residues. Germline values: CDR1 SGHTA, CDR2 FQGNSA. V was trimmed by 3 bases and J by 2 bases, leaving 8 bases between them. The CDR3 here is CASSLGGPGNTIYF. The CDR3 DNA reads TGTGCCAGCAGCTTGGGGGGTCCTGGAAACACCATATATTTT.

The rearrangement links TRBV4-3 to TRBJ1-1, with D unclear. From germline, CDR1 is LGHNA and CDR2 YSLEER. The CDR3 covers 13 residues. V lost 1 base and J lost 10, with 13 bases in between. CDR3 residues: CASSQATGYGAFF. The CDR3 DNA reads as TGCGCCAGCAGCCAAGCTACGGGGTACGGAGCTTTCTTT.

This clonotype appeared a few times. The chain carries TRBV7-2 and TRBJ2-7, with unresolved D. Trimming stripped 5 bases from V and 5 bases from J, with 10 bases between. The CDR3 contains 12 residues. Germline V gene data show CDR1 as SGHTA and CDR2 as FQGNSA. CDR3 DNA: TGTGCCAGCAGCCCCTTTGGGGACGAGCAGTACTTC. Amino acid sequence: CASSPFGDEQYF. The whole variable domain, remainder taken from reference TRBV7-2 and TRBJ2-7, is GAGVSQSPSNKVTEKGKDVELRCDPISGHTALYWYRQSLGQGLEFLIYFQGNSAPDKSGLPSDRFSAERTGGSVSTLTIQRTQQEDSAVYLCASSPFGDEQYFGPGTRLTVT.

This clonotype showed up just a few times. This sequence joins TRBV4-3 and TRBJ1-1, with TRBD1 identical over 9 bases. Germline V CDR1 and CDR2: LGHNA, YSLEER. The CDR3 loop spans 15 amino acids. V shed 3 bases, J shed 1 base, and the junction held 3 bases outside the gene matches. CDR3 protein: CASSQGDRENTEAFF. CDR3 coding DNA: TGCGCCAGCAGCCAGGGGGACAGGGAGAACACTGAAGCTTTCTTT.

This clonotype was seen a few times. The CDR3 carries no conserved terminal phenylalanine or tryptophan, so it likely arises from a read error. The V call is TRBV7-9, the J call TRBJ1-1; D ambiguous. The germline gives CDR1 SEHNR, CDR2 FQNEAQ (reference sequence). V was shortened by 5 bases and J by 10 bases, with 11 bases between the two germline ends. The CDR3 runs 11 residues. CDR3 in DNA: TGTGCCAGCAGCATGATAAACGGAGCTTTCTCT. The encoded protein is CASSMINGAFS.

This chain joins TRBV6-2 or TRBV6-3 and TRBJ2-1; tentative D call: TRBD2 (6 bases). V was clipped by 6 bases and J by 9 bases, with 15 bases between them. Per the germline V gene, CDR1 is MNHEY and CDR2 is SVGEGT. This CDR3 region has 13 residues. The CDR3 coding sequence is TGTGCCAGCAGAACCCCCTTTAGCGGTGAGCAGTTCTTC. Translation: CASRTPFSGEQFF.

The V and J genes are TRBV4-3 and TRBJ2-1, with no clear D. This CDR3 contains 12 residues. Germline-derived CDR1 and CDR2 are LGHNA and YSLEER. Trimming pared 1 base from V and 7 bases from J, leaving 5 bases between. Here the CDR3 DNA reads TGCGCCAGCAGCCAAGTGAGAAATGAGCAGTTCTTC. The encoded protein is CASSQVRNEQFF.

This clonotype came up a few times. V is TRBV2 and J is TRBJ2-2; D may be TRBD1 (5 bases). CDR3 size: 13 residues. CDR1 and CDR2 from the germline V gene are SNHLY and FYNNEI. V shed 7 bases and J shed 5 bases, with 11 bases lying between them. The CDR3 DNA follows: TGTGCCAGCAAGGACACTCCTACCGGGGAGCTGTTTTTT. Residues: CASKDTPTGELFF.

V is TRBV6-5 and J is TRBJ2-3, with TRBD2 identical over 9 bases. CDR1 is MNHEY and CDR2 is SVGAGI in the germline V gene. The CDR3 spans 14 residues. Trimming removed 4 bases from V and 1 base from J; junction bases left unmatched: 0. In nucleotides, the CDR3 is TGTGCCAGCAGTTGGACTAGCGGCACAGATACGCAGTATTTT. Amino acids: CASSWTSGTDTQYF.

The chain recombines TRBV12-3 or TRBV12-4 with TRBJ2-5; D is perhaps TRBD1 (5 bases). The CDR3 is 12 residues long. Trimming shortened V by 6 bases and J by 2 bases, and 7 bases separated the two germline ends. The CDR3 here is CASSREQETQYF. The CDR3 DNA follows: TGTGCCAGCAGCAGGGAACAAGAGACCCAGTACTTC.

This clonotype showed up just a few times. This chain joins TRBV5-1 and TRBJ2-3; TRBD2 matches 12 bases. The CDR3 consists of 15 residues. CDR1 is SGHRS and CDR2 is YFSETQ in the germline V gene. J was trimmed by 2 bases and V by 4 bases; bases with no gene match: 2. In DNA form, the CDR3 reads TGCGCCAGCAGCCCTAGCGGGGGGGACACAGATACGCAGTATTTT. Protein product: CASSPSGGDTDTQYF.

This clonotype was seen only a few times. The V and J genes are TRBV12-3 or TRBV12-4 and TRBJ1-1; D is unclear. The V end was cut by 5 bases, the J end by 6 bases, with 13 bases between. The CDR3 sequence is 13 residues long. CDR3 nucleotides: TGTGCCAGCAGTCACAACGCCCGACCTGAAGCTTTCTTT. Translating gives CASSHNARPEAFF.

This clonotype has just one count. The chain is built from TRBV4-2 and TRBJ2-1; TRBD2 matches 11 bases. CDR3 length: 14 amino acids. Germline assignment: CDR1 LGHNA and CDR2 YNFKEQ. J was trimmed by 8 bases and V by 5 bases; bases with no gene match: 5. The CDR3 spells CASSTTSGVDEQFF. Here the CDR3 DNA reads TGTGCCAGCAGCACGACTAGCGGGGTGGATGAGCAGTTCTTC.

The genes are TRBV11-2 and TRBJ2-5, with 12 bases identical to TRBD1. Germline CDR1 and CDR2: SGHAT and FQNNGV. The CDR3 loop spans 18 amino acids. The V segment lost 5 bases and the J segment 1 base; nucleotides outside the gene matches: 11. Here the CDR3 reads CASSRSPGTGGGQETQYF. The CDR3, as DNA: TGTGCCAGCAGCCGAAGTCCCGGGACAGGGGGCGGCCAAGAGACCCAGTACTTC.

CDR3 loop: CASSSPTTGPGANVLTF. CDR3 nucleotides: TGTGCCAGCAGTTCGCCTACGACAGGGCCAGGGGCCAACGTCCTGACTTTC. The chain recombines TRBV28 with TRBJ2-6, with TRBD1 matching 7 bases. Germline-derived CDR1 and CDR2 are MDHEN and SYDVKM. This CDR3 has 17 residues. V gave up 4 bases and J gave up 4 bases; unmatched junction bases: 10.

This chain connects TRBV20-1 to TRBJ1-1, with no clear D. V lost 1 base and J lost 4, with 10 bases in between. Germline V lookup: CDR1 DFQATT, CDR2 SNEGSKA (reference sequence). This CDR3 is built from 13 residues. The CDR3 nucleotides are TGCAGTGCTAGAGTCCCGGGTCCCACTGAAGCTTTCTTT. Protein sequence: CSARVPGPTEAFF.

The chain has TRBV11-3 and TRBJ2-3; TRBD2 matches 7 bases. This CDR3 region has 16 residues. The junction had 10 bases not matched to a gene; V was cut back by 5 bases and J by 2 bases. Germline assignment: CDR1 SGHNT and CDR2 YENEEA. CDR3 protein: CASSPGRGLYTDTQYF. Here the CDR3 DNA reads TGTGCCAGCAGCCCCGGGCGGGGACTATACACAGATACGCAGTATTTT.

Comments on this clonotype: At one boundary the junction diverges from the germline segment, which might be a read error. This sequence joins TRBV7-9 and TRBJ2-7; D call uncertain. Germline V gene data show CDR1 as SEHNR and CDR2 as FQNEAQ (reference sequence). This CDR3 is 12 amino acids long. The CDR3 nucleotides read TGTGCCAGCAGCCCCGGCTCCCACGAGCAGTACTTC. This codes for CASSPGSHEQYF.

This clonotype has just a few counts. This rearrangement joins TRBV9 to TRBJ1-4; 8 bases align to TRBD1. The CDR3 spans 16 residues. Germline CDR1 SGDLS, CDR2 YYNGEE. V gave up 0 bases and J gave up 6 bases; unmatched junction bases: 7. The CDR3 loop is CASSVGTGTGHEKLFF. As DNA, the CDR3 is TGTGCCAGCAGCGTAGGAACCGGGACAGGCCATGAAAAACTGTTTTTT.

In this sample, this clonotype turned up a few times. The chain links TRBV7-3 to TRBJ2-7, with D uncertain. This CDR3 has 12 residues. Germline lookup yields CDR1 SGHTA and CDR2 FQGTGA. Trimming pared 4 bases from V and 7 bases from J, leaving 11 bases between. CDR3 sequence reads: CASSSRPGEQYF. CDR3 DNA sequence: TGTGCCAGCAGCTCCCGACCCGGGGAGCAGTACTTC.

The chain joins TRBV5-4 to TRBJ2-4; the D gene is possibly TRBD1 (6 bases). Trimming stripped 5 bases from V and 9 bases from J, with 21 bases between. Germline CDR1 and CDR2: SGHNT and YYREEE (reference sequence). The CDR3 totals 15 residues. CDR3 in DNA: TGTGCCAGCAGTTTCAACACAGGGAGAGGGGGCATTCAGTACTTC. This translates into CASSFNTGRGGIQYF.

The table lists this clonotype with a count of one. The chain employs TRBV11-2 and TRBJ2-7; D uncertain. V was cut by 3 bases and J by 0 bases, with 9 bases left in between. This CDR3 is built from 14 residues. Germline lookup yields CDR1 SGHAT and CDR2 FQNNGV. The CDR3 loop is CASSFQTSSYEQYV. Here the CDR3 DNA reads TGTGCCAGCAGCTTCCAGACCAGCTCCTACGAGCAGTACGTC.